A selection of T cell receptor beta chains follows, all from one sample in a study of regulatory T cells in long-lasting Graves disease. TCRdb independently ran MiXCR on the multiplex PCR reads; one entry per CDR3 protein. The sample yields about 620,000 distinct CDR3 sequences, under 20% seen once. In addition, the sample was reused for a study of T cells in Graves' hyperthyroidism and ophthalmopathy.

The material was peripheral blood mononuclear cells (PBMCs), obtained at new diagnosis, from a patient treated with antithyroid drugs. The receptor set was obtained from a woman aged 30 to 39 with Graves disease. Both conserved end residues are part of each CDR3. Each record gives: clone size, CDR3 length, D gene, V gene, J gene, CDR3 protein, CDR3 DNA. D genes are given only for firm matches. Only some rows state a clone size, as once, few, many or a class for expanded clones.

size: many
length: 17
D: NA
V: TRBV28
J: TRBJ2-2
CDR3: CASSPRGGLAVPGELFF
DNA: TGTGCCAGCAGTCCCAGGGGTGGTCTAGCGGTTCCCGGGGAGCTGTTTTTT

size: many
length: 14
D: NA
V: TRBV5-1
J: TRBJ1-1
CDR3: CASSLAGSHTEAFF
DNA: TGCGCCAGCAGCTTGGCAGGGTCGCACACTGAAGCTTTCTTT

size: many
length: 13
D: NA
V: TRBV6-1
J: TRBJ1-1
CDR3: CASSLGGAQEAFF
DNA: TGTGCCAGCAGCTTAGGGGGTGCTCAGGAAGCTTTCTTT

size: many
length: 13
D: NA
V: TRBV7-9
J: TRBJ1-2
CDR3: CASSLAARYGYTF
DNA: TGTGCCAGCAGCTTAGCAGCCCGCTATGGCTACACCTTC

size: few
length: 18
D: NA
V: TRBV7-9
J: TRBJ2-4
CDR3: CASSLAYGLAMAKNIQYF
DNA: TGTGCCAGCAGCTTAGCGTACGGTCTGGCAATGGCCAAAAACATTCAGTACTTC

size: NA
length: 13
D: NA
V: TRBV20-1
J: TRBJ1-1
CDR3: CSATGPKNTEAFF
DNA: TGCAGTGCTACCGGACCGAAGAACACTGAAGCTTTCTTT

size: NA
length: 19
D: NA
V: TRBV7-2
J: TRBJ2-7
CDR3: CASSPWVFSWRGTAYEQYF
DNA: TGTGCCAGCAGCCCTTGGGTATTCTCGTGGCGCGGAACTGCCTACGAGCAGTACTTC

size: many
length: 15
D: TRBD2
V: TRBV20-1
J: TRBJ2-1
CDR3: CSAPPAGGLVNEQFF
DNA: TGCAGTGCTCCACCCGCGGGAGGGCTTGTCAATGAGCAGTTCTTC

size: NA
length: 14
D: NA
V: TRBV28
J: TRBJ1-5
CDR3: CASWLGGGNQPQHF
DNA: TGTGCCAGCTGGCTAGGGGGGGGCAATCAGCCCCAGCATTTT

size: NA
length: 14
D: NA
V: TRBV20-1
J: TRBJ2-1
CDR3: CSALRVTGNNEQFF
DNA: TGCAGTGCTCTGAGGGTGACTGGCAACAATGAGCAGTTCTTC

size: many
length: 14
D: NA
V: TRBV28
J: TRBJ2-1
CDR3: CASSLRPPGNEQFF
DNA: TGTGCCAGCAGTTTGCGGCCGCCAGGGAATGAGCAGTTCTTC

size: NA
length: 15
D: TRBD1
V: TRBV24-1
J: TRBJ2-1
CDR3: CATSDRDRDANEQFF
DNA: TGTGCCACCAGTGATCGGGACAGGGATGCAAATGAGCAGTTCTTC

size: few
length: 12
D: NA
V: TRBV30
J: TRBJ2-7
CDR3: CAWSHTRTEQYF
DNA: TGTGCCTGGAGTCATACTAGGACCGAGCAGTACTTC

size: many
length: 15
D: NA
V: TRBV28
J: TRBJ2-1
CDR3: CATHGGGGSYNEQFF
DNA: TGTGCCACCCACGGGGGCGGAGGGTCCTACAATGAGCAGTTCTTC

size: many
length: 12
D: NA
V: TRBV2
J: TRBJ2-7
CDR3: CASSSDDYEQYF
DNA: TGTGCCAGCAGTTCTGACGACTACGAGCAGTACTTC

size: NA
length: 14
D: TRBD1
V: TRBV12-3/TRBV12-4
J: TRBJ2-7
CDR3: CASSTRDRLDEQYF
DNA: TGTGCCAGCAGTACCCGGGACAGGCTCGACGAGCAGTACTTC